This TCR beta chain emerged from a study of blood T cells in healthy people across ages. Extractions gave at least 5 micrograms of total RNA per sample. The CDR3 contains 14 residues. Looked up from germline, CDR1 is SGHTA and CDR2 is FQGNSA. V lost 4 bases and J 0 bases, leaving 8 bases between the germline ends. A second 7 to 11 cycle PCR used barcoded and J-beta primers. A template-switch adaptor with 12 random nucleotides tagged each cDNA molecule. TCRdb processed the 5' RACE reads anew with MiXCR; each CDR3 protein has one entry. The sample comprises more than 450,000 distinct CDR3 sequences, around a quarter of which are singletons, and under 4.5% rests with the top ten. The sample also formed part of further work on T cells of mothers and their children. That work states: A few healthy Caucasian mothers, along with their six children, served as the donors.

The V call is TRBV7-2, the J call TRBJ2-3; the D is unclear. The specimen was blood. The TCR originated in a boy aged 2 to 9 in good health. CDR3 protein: CASSSTVSTDTQYF. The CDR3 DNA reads TGTGCCAGCAGCTCTACGGTTAGCACAGATACGCAGTATTTT.